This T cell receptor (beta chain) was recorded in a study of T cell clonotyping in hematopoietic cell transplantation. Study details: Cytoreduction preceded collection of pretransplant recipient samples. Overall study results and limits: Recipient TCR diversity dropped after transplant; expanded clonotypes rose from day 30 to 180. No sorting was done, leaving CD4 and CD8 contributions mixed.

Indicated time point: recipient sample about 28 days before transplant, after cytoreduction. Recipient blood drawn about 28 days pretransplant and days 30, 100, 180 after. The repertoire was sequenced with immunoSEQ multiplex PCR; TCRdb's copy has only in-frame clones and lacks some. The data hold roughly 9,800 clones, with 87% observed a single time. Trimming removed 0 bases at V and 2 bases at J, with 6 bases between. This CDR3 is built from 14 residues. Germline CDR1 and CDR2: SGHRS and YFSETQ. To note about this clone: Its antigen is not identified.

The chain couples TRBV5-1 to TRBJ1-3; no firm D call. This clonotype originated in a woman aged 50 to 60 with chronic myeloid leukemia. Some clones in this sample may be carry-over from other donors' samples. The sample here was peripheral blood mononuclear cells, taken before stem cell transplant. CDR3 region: CASSLAGAGNTIYF. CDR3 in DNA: TGCGCCAGCAGCTTGGCCGGGGCTGGAAACACCATATATTTT. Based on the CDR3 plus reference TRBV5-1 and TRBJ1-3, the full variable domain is KAGVTQTPRYLIKTRGQQVTLSCSPISGHRSVSWYQQTPGQGLQFLFEYFSETQRNKGNFPGRFSGRQFSNSRSEMNVSTLELGDSALYLCASSLAGAGNTIYFGEGSWLTVV.